This T cell receptor beta chain was observed in a study of beta chain features in type 1 diabetes. Study-wide background: In age, gender and cell yields, patients were similar to healthy donors. Study results and caveats: Any HLA effect on TCRB rearrangement was left unresolved by small sub-analyses.

Sequencing targeted expressed TCRB transcripts, as all isolated RNA had been reverse transcribed. Method: immunoSEQ multiplex PCR; TCRdb's copy keeps in-frame clones and lacks some. The data contain about 900,000 clones, about 17% of them singletons. Cell sorting via CD45RO/CCR7/CD25/CD127/CD95/CD27 was performed to obtain CD4+ naive, central memory, regulatory and stem cell-like memory cells. Populations isolated by sorting all had purity greater than 95%. With regard to this clone: The antigen remains unidentified.

The V and J ends lost 4 bases and 5 bases respectively, with 21 bases between them. The CDR3 has 17 amino acids. Germline lookup yields CDR1 SGHDT and CDR2 YYEEEE. The sample was naive CD4+ T cells from blood. This clonotype was obtained from a woman aged 18-30 years in good health. The chain combines TRBV5-6 with TRBJ2-2; TRBD2 is a possible D gene (6 bases). The CDR3 reads CASSPPRYAGSTGELFF. DNA for the CDR3: TGTGCCAGCAGCCCGCCCCGATATGCGGGATCGACCGGGGAGCTGTTTTTT.